The present TCR beta chain was sequenced within a study of blood T cell repertoires in COVID-19. The overall study: The analysed material was cDNA or gDNA that came from T cells, B-cell-depleted T cells, or PBMCs.

Enrollees, about 18 to 95 years old, lived in 24 US areas. The study assigned cohorts using participant-reported clinical history. Recovered status applied to Cohort 3 donors who had two consecutive negative PCRs. It also applied to those with clearance or with symptom resolution. There are 16 residues in the CDR3. The germline V gene encodes CDR1 MNHEY and CDR2 SMNVEV (reference sequence). V shed 6 bases and J 6 bases; nucleotides not matched to a gene: 10. Data came from immunoSEQ multiplex PCR; TCRdb stores just in-frame clones and leaves some out. This table holds about 330,000 clones, more than 85% found once.

The chain joins TRBV27 to TRBJ2-3, with 12 bases that match TRBD2. The sequence was collected from a woman aged 30 to 39 who had recovered from COVID-19. What was sequenced was PBMCs or T cells enriched from blood (not recorded which). The CDR3 nucleotides are TGTGCCAGCAGGGCCTCTAGCGGGGGGGCCCTGGATACGCAGTATTTT. This encodes CASRASSGGALDTQYF.